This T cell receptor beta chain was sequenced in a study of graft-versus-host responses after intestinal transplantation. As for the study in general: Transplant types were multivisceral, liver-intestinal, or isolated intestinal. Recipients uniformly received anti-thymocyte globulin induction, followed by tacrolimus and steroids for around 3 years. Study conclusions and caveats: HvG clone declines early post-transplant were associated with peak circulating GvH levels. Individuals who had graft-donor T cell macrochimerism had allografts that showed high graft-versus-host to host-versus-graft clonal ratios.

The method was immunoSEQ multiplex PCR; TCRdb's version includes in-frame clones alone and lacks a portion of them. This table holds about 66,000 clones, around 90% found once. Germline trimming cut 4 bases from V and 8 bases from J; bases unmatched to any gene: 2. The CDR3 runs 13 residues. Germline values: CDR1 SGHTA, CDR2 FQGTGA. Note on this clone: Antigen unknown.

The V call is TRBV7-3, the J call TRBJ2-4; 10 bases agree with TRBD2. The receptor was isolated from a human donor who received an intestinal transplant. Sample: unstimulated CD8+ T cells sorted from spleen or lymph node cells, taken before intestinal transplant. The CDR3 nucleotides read TGTGCCAGCAGCTCAGCGGGGGGGGACATTCAGTACTTC. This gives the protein CASSSAGGDIQYF.